This TCR beta chain comes out of a study of T cell repertoires in cytomegalovirus infection (dated by TCRdb to the late 2010s). About the study as a whole: The peptide stimulations were aimed at well-studied HLA-B-restricted epitopes as well as recently identified HLA-C-restricted CMV epitopes, whose presentation resists viral immunomodulation. Because public TCR beta signatures pointed to carriage of CMV infection together with the matching HLA type, the HLA type of each donor mattered for the analysis. The paper as a whole reports these results and caveats: In both this cohort and an independent cohort of 352 donors, the cumulative frequency of public TCR beta family members distinguished carriers of CMV infection plus the relevant HLA type. The ex vivo response was dominated by HLA-C-restricted CMV-specific TCR beta clonotypes, and the single most frequent clonotype in two of eight donors was supplied by these HLA-C-restricted clonotypes.

As regards this clonotype: It lacks a known antigen. Nothing much larger sits one base from this clone, and base qualities are not available.

The instrument was an Illumina HiSeq 1500. The public reads were reanalyzed by TCRdb: fastp trimming at Q25, MiXCR alignment, in-frame beta chains only. Merged by CDR3 protein, the rows form single entries marked with the most common genes and DNA. This sample lists about 24,000 distinct CDR3 sequences; more than 20% were detected once. The ten largest clones take up over 80% of the sample. The junction shows trimming of 4 bases on V and 0 bases on J, plus 16 bases between the germline ends. CDR1 SGDLS and CDR2 YYNGEE are derived from the germline V gene. The CDR3 spans 16 residues, from the cysteine through the phenylalanine. The sequence is cut down to CDR3 DNA, 48 bases in frame from base 1. The treatment or condition label on this specimen signifies: in vitro stimulation with specific CMV peptide epitopes to enrich CMV-specific T cells.

The origin of this receptor is a human donor in good health (CMV status not recorded). Some clones in this sample may be carry-over from other donors' samples. The V gene is TRBV9 and the J gene is TRBJ2-5; the D segment cannot be called with confidence. Source: CD8+ T cells from cultured PBMCs, taken from culture after CMV antigen stimulation. The nucleotide sequence reads as follows: TGTGCCAGCAGCCCAGACCTTGTGGGTGACCAAGAGACCCAGTACTTC. Translated, it gives CASSPDLVGDQETQYF.